Shown below are 2 T cell receptor beta chains from a single sample sequenced in a study of cytomegalovirus exposure and HLA in healthy donors. Both 60 Vbeta primers and 13 Jbeta primers went into the PCR. Using immunoSEQ multiplex PCR, the repertoire was profiled, and TCRdb retains in-frame clones only, with some absent. The sample shows 110,000 or so clones, over 65% of them seen only once. The sample taken for sequencing was PBMCs. The receptors were sampled from a woman aged 40-49 years in good health and CMV-seropositive.

The chain is built from TRBV19 and TRBJ2-1, with 13 nucleotides matching TRBD2. The CDR3 extends over 14 amino acids. V was pared by 5 bases and J by 8 bases, with 3 bases of the junction left unmatched. Germline V gene sequence: CDR1 LNHDA, CDR2 SQIVND (reference sequence). The CDR3 sequence is CASSVTSGRDEQFF. CDR3 bases: TGTGCCAGTAGTGTCACTAGCGGGAGGGATGAGCAGTTCTTC.

The rearrangement uses TRBV9 and TRBJ2-1; unclear D gene. The CDR3 consists of 15 residues. Trimming pared 0 bases from V and 4 bases from J, leaving 11 bases between. Germline assignment: CDR1 SGDLS and CDR2 YYNGEE. The CDR3 here is CASSVGPPLYNEQFF. CDR3 nucleotide sequence: TGTGCCAGCAGCGTAGGACCCCCACTATACAATGAGCAGTTCTTC.